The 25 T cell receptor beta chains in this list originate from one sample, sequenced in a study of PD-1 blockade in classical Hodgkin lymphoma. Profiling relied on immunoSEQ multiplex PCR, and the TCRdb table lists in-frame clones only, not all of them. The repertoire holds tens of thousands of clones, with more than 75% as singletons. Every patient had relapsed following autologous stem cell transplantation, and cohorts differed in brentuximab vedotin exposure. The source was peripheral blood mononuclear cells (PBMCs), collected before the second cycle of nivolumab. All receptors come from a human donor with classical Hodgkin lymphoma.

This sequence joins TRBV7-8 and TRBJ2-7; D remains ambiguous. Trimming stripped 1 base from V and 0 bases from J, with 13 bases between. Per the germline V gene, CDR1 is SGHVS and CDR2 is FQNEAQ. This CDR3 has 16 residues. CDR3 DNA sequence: TGTGCCAGCAGCTTAGGGCAAGCCCTGAGCTCCTACGAGCAGTACTTC. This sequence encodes CASSLGQALSSYEQYF.

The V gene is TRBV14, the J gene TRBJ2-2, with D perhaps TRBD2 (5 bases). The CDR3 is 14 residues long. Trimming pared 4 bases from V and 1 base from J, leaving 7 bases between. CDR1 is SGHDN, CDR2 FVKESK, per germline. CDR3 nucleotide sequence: TGTGCCAGCAGCCCGGGAAGGAACACCGGGGAGCTGTTTTTT. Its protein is CASSPGRNTGELFF. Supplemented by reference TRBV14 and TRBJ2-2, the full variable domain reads EAGVTQFPSHSVIEKGQTVTLRCDPISGHDNLYWYRRVMGKEIKFLLHFVKESKQDESGMPNNRFLAERTGGTYSTLKVQPAELEDSGVYFCASSPGRNTGELFFGEGSRLTVL.

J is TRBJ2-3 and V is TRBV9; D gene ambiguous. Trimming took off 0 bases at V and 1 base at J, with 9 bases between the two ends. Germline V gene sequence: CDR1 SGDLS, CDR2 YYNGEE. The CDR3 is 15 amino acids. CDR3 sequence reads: CASSVVTGRTDTQYF. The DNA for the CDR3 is TGTGCCAGCAGCGTAGTGACGGGCCGCACAGATACGCAGTATTTT.

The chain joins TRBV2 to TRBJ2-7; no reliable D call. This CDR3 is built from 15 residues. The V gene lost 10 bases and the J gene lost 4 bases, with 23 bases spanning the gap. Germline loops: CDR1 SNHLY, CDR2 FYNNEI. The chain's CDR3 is CATRLQAGPGYEQYF. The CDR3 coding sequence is TGTGCCACCCGCCTTCAGGCAGGACCCGGTTACGAGCAGTACTTC.

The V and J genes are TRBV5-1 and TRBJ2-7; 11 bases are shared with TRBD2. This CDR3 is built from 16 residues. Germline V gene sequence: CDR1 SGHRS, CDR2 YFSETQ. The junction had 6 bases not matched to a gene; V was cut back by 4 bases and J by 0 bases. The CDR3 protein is CASSLAGGASSYEQYF. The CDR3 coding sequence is TGCGCCAGCAGCCTAGCGGGGGGCGCGAGCTCCTACGAGCAGTACTTC.

The CDR3 loop reads CASSPFLIRDRGSAPLHF. DNA of the CDR3: TGTGCCAGCTCACCCTTCCTAATACGGGACAGGGGTAGCGCACCCCTCCACTTT. The chain links TRBV18 to TRBJ1-6; 10 nucleotides line up with TRBD1. V was pared by 3 bases and J by 11 bases, with 16 bases of the junction left unmatched. Germline CDR1 reads KGHSH; CDR2 reads LQKENI. CDR3 length: 18 residues.

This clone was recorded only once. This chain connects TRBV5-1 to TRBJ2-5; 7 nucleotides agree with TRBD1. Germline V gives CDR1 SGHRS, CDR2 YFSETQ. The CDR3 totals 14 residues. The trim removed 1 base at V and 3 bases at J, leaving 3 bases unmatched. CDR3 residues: CASSLYTGEETQYF. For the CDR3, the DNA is TGCGCCAGCAGCTTGTATACAGGGGAAGAGACCCAGTACTTC.

For the CDR3, the DNA is TGTGCCAGTAGTGCAGGGACCACTGAAGCTTTCTTT. This encodes CASSAGTTEAFF. The rearrangement uses TRBV19 and TRBJ1-1; D is perhaps TRBD1 (5 bases). Germline V gene sequence: CDR1 LNHDA, CDR2 SQIVND (reference sequence). The CDR3 has 12 residues. Trimming removed 5 bases from V and 4 bases from J, with 8 bases in between.

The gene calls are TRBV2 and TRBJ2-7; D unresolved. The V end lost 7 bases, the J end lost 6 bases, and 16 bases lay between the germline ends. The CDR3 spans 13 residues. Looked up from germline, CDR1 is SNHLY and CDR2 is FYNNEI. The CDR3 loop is CASTLSVGIEQYF. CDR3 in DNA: TGTGCCAGCACCTTGTCGGTAGGCATCGAGCAGTACTTC.

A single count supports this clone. In DNA, the CDR3 is TGTGCCAGCAGCTTAGTCAGCGCTCTCGGGGGTGAGCAGTACTTC. Protein product: CASSLVSALGGEQYF. V and J are TRBV7-9 and TRBJ2-7, with D perhaps TRBD2 (6 bases). Per germline, CDR1 SEHNR and CDR2 FQNEAQ (reference sequence). The CDR3 contains 15 residues. Trimming took 1 base from V and 7 from J, leaving 17 bases between them. The full variable domain, rest sourced from reference TRBV7-9 and TRBJ2-7, is DTGVSQNPRHKITKRGQNVTFRCDPISEHNRLYWYRQTLGQGPEFLTYFQNEAQLEKSRLLSDRFSAERPKGSFSTLEIQRTEQGDSAMYLCASSLVSALGGEQYFGPGTRLTVT.

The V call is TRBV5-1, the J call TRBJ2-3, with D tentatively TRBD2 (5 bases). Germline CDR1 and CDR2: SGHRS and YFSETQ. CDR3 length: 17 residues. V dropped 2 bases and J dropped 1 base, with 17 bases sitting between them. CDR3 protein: CASSLGLRGSGTDTQYF. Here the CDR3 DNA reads TGCGCCAGCAGCTTAGGGCTACGGGGTAGCGGCACAGATACGCAGTATTTT.

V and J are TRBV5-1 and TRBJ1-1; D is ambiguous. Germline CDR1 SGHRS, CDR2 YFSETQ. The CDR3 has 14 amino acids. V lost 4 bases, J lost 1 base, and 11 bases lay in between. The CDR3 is CASSTGPTNTEAFF. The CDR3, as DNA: TGCGCCAGCAGCACCGGACCGACGAACACTGAAGCTTTCTTT.

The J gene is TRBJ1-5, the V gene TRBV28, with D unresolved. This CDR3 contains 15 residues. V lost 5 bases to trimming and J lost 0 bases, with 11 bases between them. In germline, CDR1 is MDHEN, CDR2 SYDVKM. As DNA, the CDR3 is TGTGCCAGCAGTCCCCGCACTCTTAGCAATCAGCCCCAGCATTTT. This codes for CASSPRTLSNQPQHF.

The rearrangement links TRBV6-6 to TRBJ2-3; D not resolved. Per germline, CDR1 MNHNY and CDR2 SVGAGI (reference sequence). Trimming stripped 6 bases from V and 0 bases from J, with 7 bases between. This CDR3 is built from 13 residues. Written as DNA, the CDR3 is TGTGCCAGCAGGCCTGAGAGCACAGATACGCAGTATTTT. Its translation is CASRPESTDTQYF.

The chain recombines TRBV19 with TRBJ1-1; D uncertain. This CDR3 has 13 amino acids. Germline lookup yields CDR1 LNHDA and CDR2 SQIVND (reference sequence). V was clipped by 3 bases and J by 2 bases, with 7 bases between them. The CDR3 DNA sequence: TGTGCCAGTAGTATGTCACAAAACACTGAAGCTTTCTTT. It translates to CASSMSQNTEAFF.

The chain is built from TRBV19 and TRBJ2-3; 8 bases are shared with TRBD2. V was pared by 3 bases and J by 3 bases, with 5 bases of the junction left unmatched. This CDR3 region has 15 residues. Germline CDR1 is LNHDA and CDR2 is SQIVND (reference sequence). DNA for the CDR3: TGTGCCAGTAGTATCGGGTTAGCGGGGACAGATACGCAGTATTTT. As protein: CASSIGLAGTDTQYF.

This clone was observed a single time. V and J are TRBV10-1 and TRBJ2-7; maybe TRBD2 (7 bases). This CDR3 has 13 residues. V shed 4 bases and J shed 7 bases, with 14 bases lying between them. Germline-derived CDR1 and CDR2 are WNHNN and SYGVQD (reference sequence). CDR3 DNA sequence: TGCGCCAGCAGTGGCGCGGGGGCTCAAGAGCAGTACTTC. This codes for CASSGAGAQEQYF.

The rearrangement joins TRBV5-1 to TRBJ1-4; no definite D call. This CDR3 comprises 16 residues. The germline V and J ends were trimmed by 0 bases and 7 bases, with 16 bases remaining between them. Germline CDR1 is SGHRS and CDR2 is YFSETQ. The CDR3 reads CASSLEKYGGVEKLFF. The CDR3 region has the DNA TGCGCCAGCAGCTTGGAGAAATATGGTGGGGTTGAAAAACTGTTTTTT.

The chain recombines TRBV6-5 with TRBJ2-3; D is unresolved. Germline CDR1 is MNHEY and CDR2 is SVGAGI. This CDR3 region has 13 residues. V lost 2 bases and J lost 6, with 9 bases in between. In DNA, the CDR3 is TGTGCCAGCAGTTACCAGGACGGCGATACGCAGTATTTT. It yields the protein CASSYQDGDTQYF.

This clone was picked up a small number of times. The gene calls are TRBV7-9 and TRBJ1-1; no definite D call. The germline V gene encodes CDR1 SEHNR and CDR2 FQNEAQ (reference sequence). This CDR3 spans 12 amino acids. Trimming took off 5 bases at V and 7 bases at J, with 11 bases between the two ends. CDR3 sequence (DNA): TGTGCCAGCAGCCCCCGCATTAATGAAGCTTTCTTT. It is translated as CASSPRINEAFF.

DNA of the CDR3: TGTGCCAGCTCACCACGACAGGGAGGTTACGAAAAACTGTTTTTT. It yields the protein CASSPRQGGYEKLFF. The chain links TRBV18 to TRBJ1-4; 7 nucleotides line up with TRBD1. CDR1 is KGHSH, CDR2 LQKENI, per germline. The junction had 7 bases not matched to a gene; V was cut back by 1 base and J by 8 bases. The CDR3 covers 15 residues.

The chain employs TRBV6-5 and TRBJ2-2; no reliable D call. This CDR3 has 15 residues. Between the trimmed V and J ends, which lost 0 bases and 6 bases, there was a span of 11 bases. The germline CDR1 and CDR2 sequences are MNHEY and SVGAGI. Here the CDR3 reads CASSYSSSGSGELFF. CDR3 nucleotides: TGTGCCAGCAGTTACTCATCATCGGGTTCCGGGGAGCTGTTTTTT.

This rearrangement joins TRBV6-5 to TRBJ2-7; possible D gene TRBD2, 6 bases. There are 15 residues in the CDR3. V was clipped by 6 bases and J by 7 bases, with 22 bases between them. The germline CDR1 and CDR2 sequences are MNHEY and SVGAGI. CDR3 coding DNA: TGTGCCAGCAGCCAACCCCGGAGGGCTCTGTGGGAGCAGTACTTC. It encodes CASSQPRRALWEQYF.

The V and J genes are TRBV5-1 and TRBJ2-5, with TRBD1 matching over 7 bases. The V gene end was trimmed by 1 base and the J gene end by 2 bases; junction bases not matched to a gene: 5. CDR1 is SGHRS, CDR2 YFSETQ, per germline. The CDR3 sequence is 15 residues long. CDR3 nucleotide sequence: TGCGCCAGCAGCTTGCTCGGGACAGCGCAAGAGACCCAGTACTTC. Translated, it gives CASSLLGTAQETQYF.

The CDR3 DNA follows: TGTGCCAGCAGCGTAGACGGGCATCAGCCCCAGCATTTT. The encoded protein is CASSVDGHQPQHF. The J gene is TRBJ1-5, the V gene TRBV9, with unresolved D. V dropped 0 bases and J dropped 5 bases, with 6 bases sitting between them. The V gene's germline CDR1 is SGDLS and CDR2 YYNGEE. This CDR3 is built from 13 residues.